This T cell receptor beta chain comes out of a study of cytomegalovirus exposure and HLA in healthy donors. Study details: Unique TCR beta sequences numbering some 120 million came from 150 million to 200 million T cells in an earlier analysis. The study's findings and limits: Cytomegalovirus association was listed for 164 TCR beta chains.

Germline V CDR1 and CDR2: MDHEN, SYDVKM. The CDR3 totals 15 residues. The V segment lost 5 bases and the J segment 6 bases; nucleotides outside the gene matches: 5. As to this clone: Its antigen is not identified.

In the PCR, 60 Vbeta and 13 Jbeta primers were used. TCRdb's table, derived via immunoSEQ multiplex PCR, lists solely in-frame clones and lacks some. Among approximately 210,000 clones, about 89% were seen once, and the ten largest hold over 1%. Sequencing used PBMCs. The chain combines TRBV28 with TRBJ1-6; 9 nucleotides align to TRBD1. The sequence came from a man aged 25 to 40 in good health and CMV-seronegative. CDR3 amino acids: CASSESTGGNSPLHF. DNA for the CDR3: TGTGCCAGCAGTGAATCGACAGGGGGTAATTCACCCCTCCACTTT.